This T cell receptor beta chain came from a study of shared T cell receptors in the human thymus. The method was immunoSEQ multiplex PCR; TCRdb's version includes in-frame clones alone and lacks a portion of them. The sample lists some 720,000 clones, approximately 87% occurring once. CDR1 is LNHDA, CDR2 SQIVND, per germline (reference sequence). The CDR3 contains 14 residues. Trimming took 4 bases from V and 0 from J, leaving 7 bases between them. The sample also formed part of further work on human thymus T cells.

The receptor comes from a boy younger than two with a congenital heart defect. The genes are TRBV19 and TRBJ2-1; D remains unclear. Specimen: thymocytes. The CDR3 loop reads CASSTDTSYNEQFF. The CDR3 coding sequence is TGTGCCAGTAGTACCGACACCTCCTACAATGAGCAGTTCTTC.